This TCR beta chain derives from a study of low-dose radiotherapy and immunotherapy resistance in tumors. Looking at the study overall: The regimen for patients comprised intravenous nivolumab 240 mg every two weeks plus intravenous ipilimumab 1 mg/kg every six weeks.

cDNA synthesis used a TRAV/TRBV-specific primer set for both chains. A roughly 20-cycle PCR with a constant-region primer and V-primer adapter amplified TCRs. TCRdb fed the reads into MiXCR, producing one record per CDR3 protein. Of some 100,000 distinct CDR3 sequences in the sample, more than 20% are singletons; the top ten hold roughly 13%. As to time point: after trial treatment. Indicated treatment: LDRT plus nivolumab, ipilimumab, low-dose cyclophosphamide and aspirin (RACIN trial). CDR3 length: 14 amino acids. Trimming took 0 bases from V and 4 from J, leaving 10 bases between them. Per the germline V gene, CDR1 is SGHRS and CDR2 is YFSETQ. This clonotype was recorded at least ten times.

The chain joins TRBV5-1 to TRBJ1-1; TRBD1 might be the D (5 bases). This TCR came from a female donor with ovarian cancer. This specimen was PBMCs, taken after low-dose radiotherapy plus immunotherapy. CDR3 DNA sequence: TGCGCCAGCAGCTTGGACTCAGGGACCACTGAAGCTTTCTTT. This codes for CASSLDSGTTEAFF.